This T cell receptor (beta chain) was captured by sequencing in a study of read filtering for tumor transcriptome and immune sequencing. Findings and limits, study-wide: IR-seq and RNA-seq agreed better without single-read clonotypes.

From roughly 390 ng of RNA, a library with molecular barcoded alpha/delta and beta/gamma adaptors was made. TCRdb ran MiXCR on the reads and lists one entry per CDR3 protein. The table includes about 130,000 distinct CDR3 sequences, 10% to 15% detected once. Germline V gene data show CDR1 as SQVTM and CDR2 as ANQGSEA. V trimming: 6 bases; J trimming: 7 bases; junction bases outside the gene matches: 12. CDR3 length: 15 amino acids. This clonotype was seen ten or more times. Its antigen is as yet unknown. The rearrangement joins TRBV29-1 to TRBJ2-1; 10 bases are a match to TRBD1. Sample: a population of CD138-negative cells sorted from bone marrow. The origin of this receptor is a donor over 35 with multiple myeloma. The CDR3 here is CSVRAGTGERNEQFF. CDR3 in DNA: TGCAGCGTAAGGGCCGGGACAGGGGAAAGAAATGAGCAGTTCTTC.